This T cell receptor (beta chain) was sequenced during a study of regulatory T cells in long-lasting Graves disease. Overall study findings and caveats: Favored usage of TRBV28, TRBJ1-2 and TRBJ2-5 was recorded in persistent disease.

Time point described: newly diagnosed GD, antithyroid drugs for less than 3 months. Generation of the TCR library employed RNA extracted from PBMCs. This clonotype occurred many times. No antigen is known for it. To make TCR beta libraries, researchers used iRepertoire HTBI primers and Arm-PCR of CDR3 regions. MiXCR was run by TCRdb on the multiplex PCR reads, yielding one entry per CDR3 protein. The sample holds more than 450,000 distinct CDR3 sequences, around 16% seen once. The length of the CDR3 is 16 residues. The trim removed 6 bases at V and 0 bases at J, leaving 9 bases unmatched. The germline V gene encodes CDR1 SGHRS and CDR2 YFSETQ. These data also formed part of another study, on T cells in Graves' hyperthyroidism and ophthalmopathy. Per that study: Hyperthyroidism of Graves' type that showed no ophthalmopathy progression within 18 months was stable. The HTBI primer set drove a first-round RT-PCR of the TCR CDR3.

This clonotype was sampled from a man in his forties with Graves disease. The chain employs TRBV5-1 and TRBJ2-4; 7 nucleotides line up with TRBD2. Specimen: peripheral blood mononuclear cells (PBMCs), collected at new diagnosis, from a patient treated with antithyroid drugs. This chain's CDR3 is CASTFSSGIAKNIQYF. The CDR3 DNA reads TGCGCCAGCACTTTTAGCAGCGGGATAGCCAAAAACATTCAGTACTTC. The whole variable domain, remainder taken from reference TRBV5-1 and TRBJ2-4, is KAGVTQTPRYLIKTRGQQVTLSCSPISGHRSVSWYQQTPGQGLQFLFEYFSETQRNKGNFPGRFSGRQFSNSRSEMNVSTLELGDSALYLCASTFSSGIAKNIQYFGAGTRLSVL.